These T cell receptor beta chains were read from a single sample in a study of blood T cell repertoires in COVID-19. The assay was immunoSEQ multiplex PCR, and TCRdb's table has in-frame clones only and misses some. Here the sample spans roughly 300,000 clones, 88% being singletons. The sample consisted of peripheral blood. The source is a man younger than 35 with active or convalescent COVID-19. Each CDR3 is given without its conserved first and last residue. Fields, in order: clone size, J gene, CDR3 length, V gene, CDR3 protein. Rows give clone size only sometimes, using once, few, many, or a class for an expanded clone.

clone size: once
J gene: TRBJ1-3
CDR3 length: 12
V gene: TRBV7-8
CDR3 protein: ASSPGLWGNTIY

clone size: .
J gene: TRBJ2-1
CDR3 length: 12
V gene: TRBV7-9
CDR3 protein: ASSLGGDWNEQF

clone size: .
J gene: TRBJ2-4
CDR3 length: 17
V gene: TRBV2
CDR3 protein: ASSELPGQTPLAKNIQY

clone size: .
J gene: TRBJ1-1
CDR3 length: 11
V gene: TRBV10-2
CDR3 protein: ASSPGRNTEAF

clone size: .
J gene: TRBJ1-5
CDR3 length: 11
V gene: TRBV12-3/TRBV12-4
CDR3 protein: ASSRDSNQPQH

clone size: .
J gene: TRBJ1-5
CDR3 length: 13
V gene: TRBV9
CDR3 protein: ASSATGEAIQPQH

clone size: .
J gene: TRBJ2-1
CDR3 length: 13
V gene: TRBV19
CDR3 protein: ASSIVHRGLDEQF

clone size: .
J gene: TRBJ1-2
CDR3 length: 12
V gene: TRBV4-1
CDR3 protein: ASSQDSRGGGYT

clone size: .
J gene: TRBJ2-1
CDR3 length: 13
V gene: TRBV27
CDR3 protein: ASSLASGGYNEQF

clone size: .
J gene: TRBJ1-2
CDR3 length: 13
V gene: TRBV2
CDR3 protein: ASTGQQGVHYGYT

clone size: .
J gene: TRBJ2-6
CDR3 length: 13
V gene: TRBV19
CDR3 protein: ASRTTGSGANVLT

clone size: .
J gene: TRBJ2-1
CDR3 length: 13
V gene: TRBV6-1
CDR3 protein: ASSESGGGASKQF

clone size: once
J gene: TRBJ1-3
CDR3 length: 15
V gene: TRBV7-9
CDR3 protein: ASSSSGGYNSGNTIY

clone size: .
J gene: TRBJ1-2
CDR3 length: 11
V gene: TRBV6-1
CDR3 protein: ASSEVRNYGYT

clone size: .
J gene: TRBJ2-5
CDR3 length: 11
V gene: TRBV29-1
CDR3 protein: SVEKAGAGSQY

clone size: .
J gene: TRBJ2-4
CDR3 length: 14
V gene: TRBV13
CDR3 protein: ASSLDPQGAKNIQY

clone size: .
J gene: TRBJ2-3
CDR3 length: 16
V gene: TRBV4-3
CDR3 protein: ASSPRTSGGAWADTQY

clone size: .
J gene: TRBJ2-1
CDR3 length: 15
V gene: TRBV7-7
CDR3 protein: ASSLGPRTGVRNEQF

clone size: .
J gene: TRBJ2-1
CDR3 length: 9
V gene: TRBV2
CDR3 protein: ASSQSHEQF

clone size: .
J gene: TRBJ2-3
CDR3 length: 14
V gene: TRBV15
CDR3 protein: ATSRVAGGGTDTQY

clone size: .
J gene: TRBJ1-3
CDR3 length: 13
V gene: TRBV5-6
CDR3 protein: ASSFTGTGENTIY

clone size: .
J gene: TRBJ1-4
CDR3 length: 12
V gene: TRBV19
CDR3 protein: ASSRQAGDEKLF

clone size: .
J gene: TRBJ1-2
CDR3 length: 13
V gene: TRBV10-3
CDR3 protein: ASGTGGLLNYGYT

clone size: .
J gene: TRBJ2-1
CDR3 length: 12
V gene: TRBV6-5
CDR3 protein: ASEGLAGVNEQF

clone size: .
J gene: TRBJ2-6
CDR3 length: 13
V gene: TRBV27
CDR3 protein: ASSFEVSGANVLT

clone size: .
J gene: TRBJ2-7
CDR3 length: 11
V gene: TRBV18
CDR3 protein: ASSPTGLYEQY

clone size: .
J gene: TRBJ1-5
CDR3 length: 14
V gene: TRBV27
CDR3 protein: ASSVQGDRSNQPQH

clone size: .
J gene: TRBJ2-2
CDR3 length: 12
V gene: TRBV24-1
CDR3 protein: ATEGQGGTGELF

clone size: .
J gene: TRBJ1-1
CDR3 length: 9
V gene: TRBV29-1
CDR3 protein: SVLRETEAF

clone size: .
J gene: TRBJ1-5
CDR3 length: 13
V gene: TRBV12-5
CDR3 protein: ASGLFQGAYQPQH

clone size: .
J gene: TRBJ2-3
CDR3 length: 12
V gene: TRBV18
CDR3 protein: ASSQGADTDTQY

clone size: .
J gene: TRBJ1-1
CDR3 length: 13
V gene: TRBV10-3
CDR3 protein: ATGGVRGQFVEAF

clone size: .
J gene: TRBJ1-6
CDR3 length: 13
V gene: TRBV6-5
CDR3 protein: ASSYSITRNSPLH

clone size: .
J gene: TRBJ1-4
CDR3 length: 14
V gene: TRBV7-2
CDR3 protein: ASSLTGGGTNEKLF

clone size: .
J gene: TRBJ1-5
CDR3 length: 12
V gene: TRBV7-9
CDR3 protein: ASSLDSGSQPQH

clone size: once
J gene: TRBJ2-2
CDR3 length: 11
V gene: TRBV7-2
CDR3 protein: ASQRGGTGELF

clone size: .
J gene: TRBJ2-3
CDR3 length: 9
V gene: TRBV10-3
CDR3 protein: ATTMTDTQY

clone size: .
J gene: TRBJ1-6
CDR3 length: 13
V gene: TRBV7-9
CDR3 protein: ASSLGQGGNSPLH

clone size: .
J gene: TRBJ2-2
CDR3 length: 15
V gene: TRBV9
CDR3 protein: ASSVARRTTNTGELF

clone size: .
J gene: TRBJ2-5
CDR3 length: 11
V gene: TRBV10-1
CDR3 protein: ASSEMYPGTQY

clone size: .
J gene: TRBJ2-1
CDR3 length: 14
V gene: TRBV29-1
CDR3 protein: SVEVGQRSSYNEQF

clone size: few
J gene: TRBJ2-7
CDR3 length: 12
V gene: TRBV4-1
CDR3 protein: ASSQDKAYYEQY

clone size: .
J gene: TRBJ2-1
CDR3 length: 12
V gene: TRBV19
CDR3 protein: ASGTSGEYNEQF

clone size: .
J gene: TRBJ1-2
CDR3 length: 12
V gene: TRBV27
CDR3 protein: ASTSSSGGSGYT

clone size: .
J gene: TRBJ1-1
CDR3 length: 12
V gene: TRBV15
CDR3 protein: ATSRAGGMDEAF

clone size: .
J gene: TRBJ1-2
CDR3 length: 12
V gene: TRBV25-1
CDR3 protein: ASSDSGDYDGYT

clone size: .
J gene: TRBJ1-2
CDR3 length: 12
V gene: TRBV10-3
CDR3 protein: AISDLSGNYGYT

clone size: .
J gene: TRBJ1-1
CDR3 length: 10
V gene: TRBV6-5
CDR3 protein: ASRGDRKEAF

clone size: .
J gene: TRBJ1-2
CDR3 length: 13
V gene: TRBV3-1/TRBV3-2
CDR3 protein: ASSQRQGLGYGYT

clone size: .
J gene: TRBJ2-5
CDR3 length: 14
V gene: TRBV5-1
CDR3 protein: ASSLEGQGASETQY

clone size: once
J gene: TRBJ1-6
CDR3 length: 13
V gene: TRBV5-6
CDR3 protein: ASSRESAYNSPLH

clone size: .
J gene: TRBJ1-1
CDR3 length: 12
V gene: TRBV7-3
CDR3 protein: ASSLGRQNTEAF

clone size: .
J gene: TRBJ2-2
CDR3 length: 14
V gene: TRBV27
CDR3 protein: ASSIGPDTYTGELF

clone size: few
J gene: TRBJ1-4
CDR3 length: 12
V gene: TRBV13
CDR3 protein: ASSSGTAGEKLF

clone size: .
J gene: TRBJ1-1
CDR3 length: 12
V gene: TRBV10-1
CDR3 protein: ASSETGMNTEAF

clone size: once
J gene: TRBJ1-1
CDR3 length: 12
V gene: TRBV2
CDR3 protein: ASRGTGKNTEAF

clone size: .
J gene: TRBJ2-3
CDR3 length: 15
V gene: TRBV7-6
CDR3 protein: ASSLVGGQGEADTQY